In this sample, the clone carrying this T cell receptor beta chain turned up many times. Its antigen is currently unknown. This entry comes from a study of Graves' ophthalmopathy and Graves' hyperthyroidism. Study-level findings and limits: Discrimination between ophthalmopathy and stable hyperthyroidism by a 13-signature model showed more than 85% sensitivity and roughly 81% specificity.

Other autoimmune diseases, uncontrolled infections, pregnancy or lactation led to the exclusion of patients. The PBMCs had their origin in approximately 10 ml of fresh peripheral blood. The study amplified TCR beta CDR3 regions using RNA transcripts. Scientists carried out first-round RT-PCR using HTBI primers and then a second-round multiplex PCR. In TCRdb, the multiplex PCR reads were re-called with MiXCR into one record per CDR3 protein. The data contain roughly 400,000 distinct CDR3 sequences, about 17% of them seen just once; the ten biggest clones take up roughly 1.6%. The germline V gene has CDR1 MNHEY and CDR2 SMNVEV (reference sequence). V shed 4 bases and J shed 2 bases, with 9 bases lying between them. CDR3 length: 13 amino acids.

Sequencing was carried out using peripheral blood. The origin of this receptor is a woman younger than 35 with Graves' ophthalmopathy. This chain joins TRBV27 and TRBJ2-7; D unclear. CDR3 in DNA: TGTGCCAGCAGTTATGACTGGACCTACGAGCAGTACTTC. This translates into CASSYDWTYEQYF.